The 29 T cell receptor beta chains presented below share a single source sample, sequenced in a study of shared clonotypes between healthy human individuals (dated by TCRdb to 2019 to 2021). The library was produced with the immunoSEQ multiplex PCR assay. TCRdb holds this immuneACCESS table with in-frame rearrangements only. Some clones are missing; in checked studies, unresolved V genes explain under half, and the rest has no known cause. Present in this sample are 400,000 to 500,000 clones, around 80% of which were seen just once. The ten largest clones take up less than 15% of the sample. Input material: PBMCs. Receptors were obtained from a woman between 35 and 50 years old in good health. Some clones in this sample may be carry-over from other donors' samples.

Only one count was recorded for this clone. The chain has TRBV27 and TRBJ2-3, with 8 bases aligning to TRBD1. The CDR3 has 15 residues. With 2 bases clipped from V and 4 bases from J, the junction kept 5 bases outside the gene matches. CDR1 is MNHEY, CDR2 SMNVEV, per germline (reference sequence). The CDR3 protein is CASSLAWTGSDTQYF. The CDR3 nucleotides read TGTGCCAGCAGTTTAGCGTGGACAGGGTCAGATACGCAGTATTTT.

This sequence joins TRBV11-2 and TRBJ2-1; D might be TRBD2 (6 bases). Trimming removed 5 bases from V and 9 bases from J, with 20 bases in between. CDR1 is SGHAT and CDR2 is FQNNGV in the germline V gene. CDR3 length: 15 residues. The CDR3 reads CASSQGLASSGEQFF. The CDR3 DNA follows: TGTGCCAGCAGCCAAGGCCTAGCGTCCAGCGGTGAGCAGTTCTTC. Based on the CDR3 plus reference TRBV11-2 and TRBJ2-1, the full variable domain is EAGVAQSPRYKIIEKRQSVAFWCNPISGHATLYWYQQILGQGPKLLIQFQNNGVVDDSQLPKDRFSAERLKGVDSTLKIQPAKLEDSAVYLCASSQGLASSGEQFFGPGTRLTVL.

The rearrangement joins TRBV10-3 to TRBJ2-7, with TRBD1 identical over 12 bases. This CDR3 region has 15 residues. Germline trimming cut 4 bases from V and 5 bases from J; bases unmatched to any gene: 6. Germline lookup yields CDR1 ENHRY and CDR2 SYGVKD. CDR3 residues: CAISGGQGARDEQYF. The CDR3 DNA follows: TGTGCCATCAGTGGGGGACAGGGGGCGAGGGACGAGCAGTACTTC.

This clone was seen a handful of times. The chain combines TRBV6-5 with TRBJ2-7; the match to TRBD1 covers 7 bases. This CDR3 is 12 amino acids long. Germline loops: CDR1 MNHEY, CDR2 SVGAGI. The trim removed 5 bases at V and 3 bases at J, leaving 1 base unmatched. Here the CDR3 reads CASSRQGYEQYF. The DNA for the CDR3 is TGTGCCAGCAGTCGACAGGGCTACGAGCAGTACTTC.

The V and J genes are TRBV27 and TRBJ2-6; 7 bases match TRBD2. Germline V CDR1 and CDR2: MNHEY, SMNVEV (reference sequence). This CDR3 region has 15 residues. V was clipped by 5 bases and J by 2 bases; unmatched bases: 3. CDR3: CASSGGVPGANVLTF. The CDR3 bases are TGTGCCAGCAGTGGGGGGGTCCCTGGGGCCAACGTCCTGACTTTC.

The chain employs TRBV7-2 and TRBJ2-1; 10 bases are shared with TRBD2. Germline trimming cut 5 bases from V and 9 bases from J; bases unmatched to any gene: 4. Germline CDR1 reads SGHTA; CDR2 reads FQGNSA. There are 13 residues in the CDR3. DNA for the CDR3: TGTGCCAGCAGCCCCTGGACTAGCGGTGAGCAGTTCTTC. This gives the protein CASSPWTSGEQFF.

The gene calls are TRBV28 and TRBJ1-2, with 9 bases aligning to TRBD1. Losses at the gene ends were 5 bases for V and 4 bases for J; bases not matched to a gene: 5. The germline V gene has CDR1 MDHEN and CDR2 SYDVKM. The CDR3 covers 14 residues. The CDR3 DNA sequence: TGTGCCAGCAGTCCCGCGGGACAGGGCTATGGCTACACCTTC. Translation gives CASSPAGQGYGYTF.

The CDR3 DNA is TGTGCCAGCAGCCACGTGGTCCAAGAGACCCAGTACTTC. Translation: CASSHVVQETQYF. The chain is built from TRBV7-2 and TRBJ2-5; D is ambiguous. CDR1 is SGHTA, CDR2 FQGNSA, per germline. The length of the CDR3 is 13 residues. Trimming removed 5 bases at V and 1 base at J, with 8 bases between.

The rearrangement links TRBV18 to TRBJ2-7, with D possibly being TRBD1 (6 bases). There are 15 residues in the CDR3. Trimming stripped 6 bases from V and 3 bases from J, with 18 bases between. CDR1 is KGHSH and CDR2 is LQKENI in the germline V gene. CDR3 sequence: CASSPSHRDNYEQYF. The CDR3, as DNA: TGTGCCAGCTCTCCCTCTCACCGGGACAACTACGAGCAGTACTTC.

The chain has TRBV11-1 and TRBJ2-5, with 13 bases matching TRBD2. The junction had 5 bases not matched to a gene; V was cut back by 5 bases and J by 2 bases. The CDR3 has 16 residues. Per the germline V gene, CDR1 is SGHAT and CDR2 is FQDESV (reference sequence). CDR3 loop: CASSRTSGRGQETQYF. The CDR3 DNA reads as TGTGCCAGCAGCCGGACTAGCGGGAGAGGGCAAGAGACCCAGTACTTC.

This clone turned up a few times. This rearrangement joins TRBV6-1 to TRBJ2-1; 7 nucleotides align to TRBD1. Looked up from germline, CDR1 is MNHNS and CDR2 is SASEGT. This CDR3 is built from 13 residues. The trim removed 8 bases at V and 0 bases at J, leaving 1 base unmatched. The CDR3 DNA reads as TGTGCCAGCCACAGGGGCTCCTACAATGAGCAGTTCTTC. This sequence encodes CASHRGSYNEQFF.

The V call is TRBV11-2, the J call TRBJ2-2, with TRBD2 identical over 9 bases. The CDR3 is 16 amino acids. Unmatched junction bases numbered 4, after V lost 1 base and J lost 4 bases. The germline CDR1 and CDR2 sequences are SGHAT and FQNNGV. CDR3 nucleotide sequence: TGTGCCAGCAGCTTAGTGTTAGCGGGAGCCACCGGGGAGCTGTTTTTT. Translation: CASSLVLAGATGELFF.

This chain joins TRBV7-2 and TRBJ1-1; D is undetermined. The CDR3 length is 15 residues. Germline V gives CDR1 SGHTA, CDR2 FQGNSA. V gave up 1 base and J gave up 8 bases, with 17 bases separating them. This CDR3 reads CASSLGSSFGGEAFF. In nucleotides, the CDR3 is TGTGCCAGCAGCTTAGGTTCAAGTTTCGGTGGGGAAGCTTTCTTT.

This clone has more than one count but fewer than ten. J is TRBJ2-7 and V is TRBV19, with D perhaps TRBD2 (5 bases). Between the trimmed V and J ends, which lost 6 bases and 2 bases, there was a span of 14 bases. Germline CDR1 reads LNHDA; CDR2 reads SQIVND (reference sequence). CDR3 length: 14 amino acids. As DNA, the CDR3 is TGTGCCAGTAGATCAAGGCGGGTGCCCTACGAGCAGTACTTC. It is translated as CASRSRRVPYEQYF.

This clone was found many times. This sequence joins TRBV5-4 and TRBJ2-7; D is unresolved. The CDR3 runs 14 residues. Germline V CDR1 and CDR2: SGHNT, YYREEE (reference sequence). Trimming stripped 0 bases from V and 2 bases from J, with 9 bases between. The CDR3 sequence is CASSLGSDAYEQYF. Here the CDR3 DNA reads TGTGCCAGCAGCTTGGGCTCGGATGCCTACGAGCAGTACTTC.

A word on this clone: A read error is the likely source, as a far larger clone sits one nucleotide away. The gene calls are TRBV7-9 and TRBJ2-3; the D gene is possibly TRBD2 (5 bases). The CDR3 length is 14 residues. Germline V lookup: CDR1 SEHNR, CDR2 FQNEAQ (reference sequence). CDR3 in DNA: TGTGTCAGCAGCTCTAGCTTTAGCACAGATACGCAGTATTTT. Translated, it gives CVSSSSFSTDTQYF.

As concerns this clone: A read error is possible here, since a much larger clone lies one base away. The chain has TRBV2 and TRBJ1-2, with D possibly TRBD1 on 5 matching bases. This CDR3 spans 12 amino acids. In germline, CDR1 is SNHLY, CDR2 FYNNEI. Trimming shortened V by 7 bases and J by 6 bases, and 12 bases separated the two germline ends. The CDR3 coding sequence is TGTGCCAGCATGGGGCAGGTTGATGGCTACACCTTC. Translation: CASMGQVDGYTF.

The V call is TRBV14, the J call TRBJ1-2, with no clear D. The CDR3 extends over 13 amino acids. Germline CDR1 reads SGHDN; CDR2 reads FVKESK. The V and J ends lost 2 bases and 2 bases respectively, with 6 bases between them. The CDR3 coding sequence is TGTGCCAGCAGCCAATCACAGAACTATGGCTACACCTTC. Translated, it gives CASSQSQNYGYTF.

V gene TRBV5-1 combines with J gene TRBJ2-3; TRBD2 matches at 12 bases. V shed 0 bases and J 0 bases; nucleotides not matched to a gene: 8. The CDR3 extends over 19 amino acids. CDR1 and CDR2 (germline): SGHRS, YFSETQ. The CDR3 DNA reads TGCGCCAGCAGCTTGGGAGGACTAGCGGGAAAGGGAAGCACAGATACGCAGTATTTT. This codes for CASSLGGLAGKGSTDTQYF.

The chain couples TRBV10-1 to TRBJ1-6; D gene uncertain. The CDR3 runs 12 residues. Germline V CDR1 and CDR2: WNHNN, SYGVQD (reference sequence). The germline V and J ends were trimmed by 1 base and 15 bases, with 10 bases remaining between them. The CDR3 DNA reads as TGCGCCAGCAGTGAGTTCCTTGTGTGCCTCCACTTT. Its protein product is CASSEFLVCLHF.

V gene TRBV7-2 combines with J gene TRBJ1-1, with D hard to call. V gave up 6 bases and J gave up 2 bases, with 10 bases separating them. CDR3 length: 13 residues. CDR1 is SGHTA and CDR2 is FQGNSA in the germline V gene. CDR3 coding DNA: TGTGCCAGCAGTTTTTACCGAAACACTGAAGCTTTCTTT. Translated: CASSFYRNTEAFF. The full variable domain, in which reference TRBV7-2 and TRBJ1-1 provide the parts outside the CDR3, is GAGVSQSPSNKVTEKGKDVELRCDPISGHTALYWYRQSLGQGLEFLIYFQGNSAPDKSGLPSDRFSAERTGGSVSTLTIQRTQQEDSAVYLCASSFYRNTEAFFGQGTRLTVV.

The chain has TRBV7-2 and TRBJ2-4; TRBD1 matches at 9 bases. The CDR3 contains 14 residues. The germline gives CDR1 SGHTA, CDR2 FQGNSA. With 2 bases clipped from V and 7 bases from J, the junction kept 3 bases outside the gene matches. The CDR3 DNA reads TGTGCCAGCAGCTTAACAGGGGGCTCGAACATTCAGTACTTC. Translating gives CASSLTGGSNIQYF.

J is TRBJ2-1 and V is TRBV7-2; TRBD2 matches at 12 bases. CDR3 length: 16 residues. Germline V gene sequence: CDR1 SGHTA, CDR2 FQGNSA. V lost 6 bases, J lost 15 bases, and 18 bases stayed unmatched. Written as DNA, the CDR3 is TGTGCCAGCAGTCCCCCTGGTTCTAGCGGGAGGGCCTGGGCGTTCTTC. It codes for CASSPPGSSGRAWAFF.

This sequence joins TRBV5-1 and TRBJ2-2; D might be TRBD2 (6 bases). From germline, CDR1 is SGHRS and CDR2 YFSETQ. Between the trimmed V and J ends, which lost 3 bases and 4 bases, there was a span of 13 bases. This CDR3 comprises 15 residues. In DNA form, the CDR3 reads TGCGCCAGCAGCTCCCGGGACTGGGCCACCGGGGAGCTGTTTTTT. Translated: CASSSRDWATGELFF.

The V gene is TRBV7-9, the J gene TRBJ2-1, with a possible D match to TRBD1 (8 bases). The CDR3 runs to 13 residues. V was trimmed by 5 bases and J by 10 bases, leaving 15 bases between them. Germline V gene data show CDR1 as SEHNR and CDR2 as FQNEAQ (reference sequence). The chain's CDR3 is CASSPTGEGEQFF. CDR3 in DNA: TGTGCCAGCAGCCCGACAGGGGAGGGGGAGCAGTTCTTC.

This clone was found a few times. This chain joins TRBV30 and TRBJ1-5; 7 bases fit TRBD1. Germline loops: CDR1 GTSNPN, CDR2 SVGIG (reference sequence). The CDR3 totals 18 residues. The trim removed 0 bases at V and 0 bases at J, leaving 11 bases unmatched. The CDR3 nucleotides are TGTGCCTGGAGTGTGGCTAGGACAGGAATGAATAGCAATCAGCCCCAGCATTTT. Translation gives CAWSVARTGMNSNQPQHF.

This chain joins TRBV14 and TRBJ2-7; 9 positions agree with TRBD1. The ends lost 2 bases at V and 2 bases at J; junction bases unmatched: 1. This CDR3 is 14 amino acids long. Germline V gene data show CDR1 as SGHDN and CDR2 as FVKESK. This chain's CDR3 is CASSQRTGAYEQYF. Written as DNA, the CDR3 is TGTGCCAGCAGCCAAAGGACAGGGGCCTACGAGCAGTACTTC.

The CDR3, as DNA: TGTGCCTGGAGTGTGTCGGTTGAAAAACTGTTTTTT. Protein product: CAWSVSVEKLFF. This sequence joins TRBV30 and TRBJ1-4; D gene uncertain. The CDR3 covers 12 residues. CDR1 is GTSNPN and CDR2 is SVGIG in the germline V gene (reference sequence). Deletions cut 0 bases from V and 7 bases from J, with 6 bases between.

The rearrangement uses TRBV15 and TRBJ2-1; possibly TRBD2 for D (5 bases). The germline CDR1 and CDR2 sequences are LNHNV and YYDKDF (reference sequence). The CDR3 runs 16 residues. V was clipped by 2 bases and J by 2 bases, with 13 bases between them. The CDR3 coding sequence is TGTGCCACCAGCAGAAGACTACAAGCTACCTACAATGAGCAGTTCTTC. It codes for CATSRRLQATYNEQFF.